A selection of T cell receptor beta chains follows, all from one sample in a study of T cell responses to AZD1222 COVID-19 vaccine. This table comes from immunoSEQ multiplex PCR, and its TCRdb copy is limited to in-frame clones, with some not included. The sample consists of 180,000 or so clones, 88% of them appearing once. Source: peripheral blood, taken 28 days after the second AZD1222 dose. Receptors originate from an adult who received the AZD1222 COVID-19 vaccine. CDR3s include the opening cysteine and the closing phenylalanine or tryptophan. The D gene is left open where the match is weak. Clone size is not always given. Where it is, it says once, few, many or a class for expanded clones.

d_call	clone_size	v_call	j_call	cdr3_aa	cdr3_nt
TRBD2	few	TRBV20-1	TRBJ2-7	CSASTGLGTYEQYF	TGCAGTGCTAGTACGGGACTAGGGACGTACGAGCAGTACTTC
-	-	TRBV2	TRBJ1-2	CASSEAVVYGYTF	TGTGCCAGCAGTGAGGCAGTGGTCTATGGCTACACCTTC
-	-	TRBV7-2	TRBJ2-5	CASSLISGSKETQYF	TGTGCCAGCAGCCTAATTTCAGGGAGTAAGGAGACCCAGTACTTC
-	-	TRBV20-1	TRBJ2-7	CSVPAVEQYF	TGCAGTGTCCCCGCGGTCGAGCAGTACTTC
-	-	TRBV15	TRBJ2-4	CATSRPQLAKNIQYF	TGTGCCACCAGCAGACCTCAACTAGCCAAAAACATTCAGTACTTC
-	-	TRBV29-1	TRBJ2-3	CSVGGSDTQYF	TGCAGCGTTGGAGGGTCAGATACGCAGTATTTT
TRBD1	-	TRBV7-2	TRBJ2-5	CASTTLTTGQETQYF	TGTGCCAGCACCACATTGACGACAGGGCAGGAGACCCAGTACTTC
TRBD1	-	TRBV4-1	TRBJ1-4	CASTPRQGKNEKLFF	TGCGCCAGCACCCCCAGACAGGGGAAAAATGAAAAACTGTTTTTT
TRBD2	-	TRBV5-4	TRBJ2-5	CASSLATSGSWKTQYF	TGTGCCAGCAGCTTGGCGACTAGCGGGAGCTGGAAGACCCAGTACTTC
-	few	TRBV9	TRBJ1-2	CASSPRVNYGYTF	TGTGCCAGCAGCCCCCGCGTCAACTATGGCTACACCTTC
-	-	TRBV9	TRBJ1-2	CASSVEEGNYGYTF	TGTGCCAGCAGCGTAGAGGAGGGGAACTATGGCTACACCTTC
-	-	TRBV19	TRBJ1-2	CASSWGTMKGYTF	TGTGCCAGTAGTTGGGGAACAATGAAGGGCTACACCTTC
TRBD1	-	TRBV19	TRBJ1-5	CASSIDVSWGTGTNQPQHF	TGTGCCAGTAGTATAGATGTTTCCTGGGGGACAGGGACCAATCAGCCCCAGCATTTT
-	-	TRBV7-3	TRBJ2-5	CASSPRIRETQYF	TGTGCCAGCAGCCCTCGCATTAGAGAGACCCAGTACTTC
-	-	TRBV7-2	TRBJ1-3	CASSSGTSGNTIYF	TGTGCCAGCAGCTCCGGGACATCTGGAAACACCATATATTTT
TRBD1	-	TRBV10-3	TRBJ2-7	CAIRQGGRGRSEQYF	TGTGCCATCAGGCAAGGAGGCAGGGGGCGAAGCGAGCAGTACTTC
TRBD2	-	TRBV28	TRBJ2-1	CASSLPGTNNEQFF	TGTGCCAGCAGTTTACCCGGGACTAACAATGAGCAGTTCTTC
-	few	TRBV12-3/TRBV12-4	TRBJ1-3	CASGSGNTIYF	TGTGCCAGCGGCTCTGGAAACACCATATATTTT
TRBD1	-	TRBV5-1	TRBJ2-1	CASSPRQGAAEQFF	TGCGCCAGCAGCCCTAGACAGGGGGCAGCTGAGCAGTTCTTC
-	-	TRBV9	TRBJ2-1	CASSASGTEYNEQFF	TGTGCCAGCAGCGCCAGCGGGACAGAATACAATGAGCAGTTCTTC
-	-	TRBV5-4	TRBJ2-2	CASTKTQNTGELFF	TGTGCCAGCACCAAAACACAGAACACCGGGGAGCTGTTTTTT
TRBD2	-	TRBV7-8	TRBJ2-1	CASSPLAGGSNEQFF	TGTGCCAGCAGTCCCCTAGCGGGAGGCTCGAATGAGCAGTTCTTC
-	-	TRBV5-1	TRBJ2-3	CASSLVGVGTDTQYF	TGCGCCAGCAGCTTGGTAGGGGTCGGTACAGATACGCAGTATTTT
-	-	TRBV19	TRBJ2-1	CASSILFRNGEQFF	TGTGCCAGTAGTATATTGTTTAGAAACGGTGAGCAGTTCTTC
-	-	TRBV7-2	TRBJ2-7	CASSLSRLNYEQYF	TGTGCCAGCAGCTTATCCAGGTTAAACTACGAGCAGTACTTC
TRBD1	-	TRBV28	TRBJ1-2	CASSRQGAEANYGYTF	TGTGCCAGCAGTAGACAGGGGGCCGAAGCTAACTATGGCTACACCTTC
-	-	TRBV28	TRBJ2-3	CASSTLITDTQYF	TGTGCCAGCAGTACTTTGATAACAGATACGCAGTATTTT
-	-	TRBV20-1	TRBJ2-5	CSARGEETQYF	TGCAGTGCTAGAGGGGAAGAGACCCAGTACTTC
-	-	TRBV11-3	TRBJ2-2	CASSSGPSTGELFF	TGTGCCAGCAGCTCTGGACCTAGCACCGGGGAGCTGTTTTTT
TRBD2	-	TRBV9	TRBJ2-3	CASSSRLAGTDTQYF	TGTGCCAGCAGCTCTAGACTAGCGGGCACAGATACGCAGTATTTT
TRBD1	-	TRBV9	TRBJ2-5	CASSVAGTGDTETQYF	TGTGCCAGCAGCGTAGCCGGGACAGGAGACACGGAGACCCAGTACTTC
TRBD2	-	TRBV19	TRBJ2-2	CASSHEGLAGGNTGELFF	TGTGCCAGTAGTCACGAGGGACTAGCGGGAGGAAACACCGGGGAGCTGTTTTTT
-	-	TRBV7-3	TRBJ2-2	CASSLSFKEDFTGELFF	TGTGCCAGCAGCTTAAGTTTTAAAGAGGATTTCACCGGGGAGCTGTTTTTT
TRBD2	-	TRBV7-2	TRBJ2-2	CASSLVAGVPGELFF	TGTGCCAGCAGCTTAGTAGCGGGAGTCCCCGGGGAGCTGTTTTTT
TRBD2	-	TRBV4-2	TRBJ2-7	CASSQAPASGSQYEQYF	TGTGCCAGCAGCCAAGCGCCGGCTAGCGGGAGTCAGTACGAGCAGTACTTC
-	-	TRBV6-2/TRBV6-3	TRBJ2-7	CASSYSGGHEQYF	TGTGCCAGCAGTTACTCAGGAGGTCACGAGCAGTACTTC
TRBD1	-	TRBV7-3	TRBJ2-2	CASSPRGQGAGELFF	TGTGCCAGCAGCCCAAGAGGACAGGGGGCCGGGGAGCTGTTTTTT
TRBD2	once	TRBV10-3	TRBJ2-3	CAISEPRLAGITDTQYF	TGTGCCATCAGTGAGCCCCGACTAGCGGGGATCACAGATACGCAGTATTTT
TRBD1	-	TRBV2	TRBJ1-1	CASRIQGAVNTEAFF	TGTGCCAGCAGGATACAGGGGGCGGTGAACACTGAAGCTTTCTTT
-	-	TRBV27	TRBJ1-4	CASSSILPTEKLFF	TGTGCCAGCAGTTCAATACTCCCGACGGAAAAACTGTTTTTT
-	-	TRBV3-1/TRBV3-2	TRBJ1-2	CASSQGAGAVYGYTF	TGTGCCAGCAGCCAAGGAGCAGGGGCTGTTTATGGCTACACCTTC
-	-	TRBV21-1	TRBJ2-3	CASSKDVLAGGTDTQYF	TGTGCCAGCAGCAAAGATGTCCTAGCGGGAGGGACAGATACGCAGTATTTT
-	-	TRBV19	TRBJ2-7	CASTARDEQYF	TGTGCCAGTACCGCCCGTGACGAGCAGTACTTC
-	-	TRBV7-2	TRBJ1-5	CASSLALASNQPQHF	TGTGCCAGCAGCTTAGCGCTTGCTAGCAATCAGCCCCAGCATTTT
-	-	TRBV7-3	TRBJ2-5	CASSLSGGPETQYF	TGTGCCAGCAGCTTGAGCGGTGGCCCAGAGACCCAGTACTTC
-	once	TRBV12-2	TRBJ2-5	CASRFASGVALYPGPPQETQYF	TGTGCAAGTCGCTTTGCCTCCGGGGTAGCCCTATACCCCGGTCCCCCCCAAGAGACCCAGTACTTC
-	-	TRBV7-2	TRBJ2-2	CASSPGMSRELFF	TGTGCCAGCAGCCCTGGTATGAGCAGGGAGCTGTTTTTT
TRBD1	-	TRBV11-2	TRBJ2-7	CASSQNRGRRLSEQYF	TGTGCCAGCAGCCAAAACAGGGGGCGCCGACTCTCCGAGCAGTACTTC
TRBD2	-	TRBV4-2	TRBJ2-1	CASSLTGTSGGAYNEQFF	TGTGCCAGCAGCCTTACCGGGACTAGCGGGGGCGCCTACAATGAGCAGTTCTTC
-	-	TRBV21-1	TRBJ2-7	CASLGSPHEQYF	TGTGCCAGCCTAGGGAGTCCCCACGAGCAGTACTTC
-	-	TRBV28	TRBJ2-3	CASSYWGSSTDTQYF	TGTGCCAGCAGTTATTGGGGATCGAGCACAGATACGCAGTATTTT
-	-	TRBV13	TRBJ2-1	CASSLVSPGGGGNEQFF	TGTGCCAGCAGCTTAGTATCCCCCGGGGGTGGAGGGAATGAGCAGTTCTTC
TRBD1	-	TRBV28	TRBJ1-5	CASSPNRGHQPQHF	TGTGCCAGCAGCCCGAACAGGGGGCATCAGCCCCAGCATTTT
-	-	TRBV3-1/TRBV3-2	TRBJ2-7	CASSQVGSGRGAYEQYF	TGTGCCAGCAGCCAGGTCGGGTCGGGCCGGGGAGCCTACGAGCAGTACTTC